The clone carrying this T cell receptor (beta chain) was counted between two and nine times. Its target is unknown. This specimen belongs to a study of a mutant IDH1 vaccine in newly diagnosed glioma. Across the whole study: Treated patients showed a male proportion of about 62%, a female proportion of approximately 40%, and a mean age of approximately 40 years.

Measured with immunoSEQ multiplex PCR; TCRdb has only the in-frame clones, and not every one. The sample has tens of thousands of clones, around 81% seen once. Time point meaning: week 35, safety follow-up. One vaccine dose held 300 ug of mutant IDH1 20-mer peptide and came with topical imiquimod. Each patient was administered eight vaccinations, scheduled in weeks 1, 3, 5, 7, 11, 15, 19 and 23. The CDR3 loop spans 17 amino acids. CDR1 is LGHNA and CDR2 is YSLEER in the germline V gene. Trimming left V 0 bases short and J 5 bases short, with 19 bases between. Study results and limitations: Whatever changes occurred in top peripheral T cell clonotypes seemed unrelated to pseudoprogression.

The TCR sequence derives from a woman aged 40 to 55 with glioma. Some clones in this sample may be carry-over from other donors' samples. The chain employs TRBV4-3 and TRBJ1-1, with D possibly matching TRBD1 (5 bases). Here the sequenced sample was PBMCs, taken from a glioma patient whose treatment included an IDH1 peptide vaccine. CDR3 nucleotides: TGCGCCAGCAGCCAAGAGGGGGGGGACCATATCAGAACTGAAGCTTTCTTT. Its translation: CASSQEGGDHIRTEAFF.